These 2 T cell receptor beta chains were all obtained from the same sample, sequenced in a study of blood T cell repertoires in COVID-19. Assay: immunoSEQ multiplex PCR; the TCRdb copy retains only in-frame clones and omits some. The table records 350,000 to 400,000 clones, more than 85% of them present only once. The specimen sequenced was PBMCs or T cells enriched from blood (not recorded which). Receptors originate from a woman aged 40 to 50 who had been exposed to COVID-19.

This chain connects TRBV6-5 to TRBJ2-1; 7 bases match TRBD1. Germline values: CDR1 MNHEY, CDR2 SVGAGI. The V gene end was trimmed by 7 bases and the J gene end by 5 bases; junction bases not matched to a gene: 8. The CDR3 runs to 14 residues. The CDR3 region has the DNA TGTGCCAGCACCCCATGGGGGACAGACAATGAGCAGTTCTTC. This codes for CASTPWGTDNEQFF.

The chain links TRBV21-1 to TRBJ2-5; the D call of TRBD2 is as the table states it, not checked on the DNA. TRBV21-1 is termed a pseudogene. CDR3 length equals 16 residues. CDR3 coding DNA: TGTGCCAGCAGCAAAGGGACTAGCGGGGACGGAGAGACCCAGTACTTC. Protein sequence: CASSKGTSGDGETQYF.